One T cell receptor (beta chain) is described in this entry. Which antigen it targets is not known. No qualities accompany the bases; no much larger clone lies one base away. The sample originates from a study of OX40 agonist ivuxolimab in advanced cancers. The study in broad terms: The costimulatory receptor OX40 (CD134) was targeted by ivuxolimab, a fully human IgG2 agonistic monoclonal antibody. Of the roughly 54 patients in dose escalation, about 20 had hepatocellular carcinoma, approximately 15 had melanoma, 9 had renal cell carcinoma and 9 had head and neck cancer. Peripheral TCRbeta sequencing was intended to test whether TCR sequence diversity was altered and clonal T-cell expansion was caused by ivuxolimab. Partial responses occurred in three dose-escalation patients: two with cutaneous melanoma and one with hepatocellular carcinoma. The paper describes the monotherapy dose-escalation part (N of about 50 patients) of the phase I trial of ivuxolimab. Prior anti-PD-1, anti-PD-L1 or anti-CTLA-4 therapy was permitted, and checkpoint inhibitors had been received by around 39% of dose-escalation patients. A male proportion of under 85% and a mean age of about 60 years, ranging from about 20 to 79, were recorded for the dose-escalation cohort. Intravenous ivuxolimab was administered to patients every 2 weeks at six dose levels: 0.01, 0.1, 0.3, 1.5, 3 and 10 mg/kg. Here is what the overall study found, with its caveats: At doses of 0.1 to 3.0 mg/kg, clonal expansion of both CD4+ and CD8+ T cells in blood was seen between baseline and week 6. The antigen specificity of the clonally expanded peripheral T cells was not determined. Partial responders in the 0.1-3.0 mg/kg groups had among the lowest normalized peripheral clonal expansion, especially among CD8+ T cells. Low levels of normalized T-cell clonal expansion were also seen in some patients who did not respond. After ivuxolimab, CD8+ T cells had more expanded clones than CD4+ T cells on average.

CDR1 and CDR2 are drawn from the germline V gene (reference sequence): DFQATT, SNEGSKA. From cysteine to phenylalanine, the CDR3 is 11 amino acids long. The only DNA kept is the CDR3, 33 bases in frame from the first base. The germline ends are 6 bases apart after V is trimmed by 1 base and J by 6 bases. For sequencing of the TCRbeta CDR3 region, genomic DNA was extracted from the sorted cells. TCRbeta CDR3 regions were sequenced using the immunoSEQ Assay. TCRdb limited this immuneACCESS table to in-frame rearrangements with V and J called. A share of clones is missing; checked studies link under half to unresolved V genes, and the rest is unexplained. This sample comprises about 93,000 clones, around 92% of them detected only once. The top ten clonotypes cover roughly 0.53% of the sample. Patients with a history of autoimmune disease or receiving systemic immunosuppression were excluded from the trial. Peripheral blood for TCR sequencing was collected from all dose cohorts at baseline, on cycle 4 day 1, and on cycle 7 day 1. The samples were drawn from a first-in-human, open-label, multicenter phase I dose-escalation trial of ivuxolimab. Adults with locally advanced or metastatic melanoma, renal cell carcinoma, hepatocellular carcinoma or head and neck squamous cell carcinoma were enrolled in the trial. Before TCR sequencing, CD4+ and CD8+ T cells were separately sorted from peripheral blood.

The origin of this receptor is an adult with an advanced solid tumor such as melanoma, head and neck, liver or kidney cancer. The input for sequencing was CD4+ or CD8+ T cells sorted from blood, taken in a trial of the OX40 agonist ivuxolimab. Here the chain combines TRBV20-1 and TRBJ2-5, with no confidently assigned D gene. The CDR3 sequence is CSARAGKTQYF. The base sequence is TGCAGTGCTAGAGCTGGAAAGACCCAGTACTTC.